Listed here is a single T cell receptor (beta chain). The CDR3 length is 14 residues. Trimming took off 1 base at V and 6 bases at J, with 10 bases between the two ends. Germline CDR1 is SGHTA and CDR2 is FQGNSA. This entry belongs to a study of glioma-infiltrating T cells after dendritic cell vaccination. Some clones are missing from TCRdb's copy, which holds only in-frame ones; the method was immunoSEQ multiplex PCR. This table has about 38,000 clones, roughly 79% appearing once. The sequencing used blood, collected before dendritic cell vaccination. The sequence derives from a human donor with glioblastoma. The chain recombines TRBV7-2 with TRBJ1-5; TRBD1 might be the D (5 bases). The CDR3 DNA follows: TGTGCCAGCAGCTTAGGTGGGGCAGGTCAGCCCCAGCATTTT. Protein: CASSLGGAGQPQHF. Full variable domain (rest looked up from reference TRBV7-2 and TRBJ1-5): GAGVSQSPSNKVTEKGKDVELRCDPISGHTALYWYRQSLGQGLEFLIYFQGNSAPDKSGLPSDRFSAERTGGSVSTLTIQRTQQEDSAVYLCASSLGGAGQPQHFGDGTRLSIL.